The 21 T cell receptor beta chains below come from one sample, sequenced in a study of cytomegalovirus exposure and HLA in healthy donors. A multiplex PCR was run with 60 Vbeta primers and 13 Jbeta primers. Clones were sequenced by immunoSEQ multiplex PCR, and TCRdb holds only the in-frame ones, with some missing. The repertoire has under 200,000 clones, roughly 80% of them found once; the top ten carry 2% to 2.5%. The sequenced material came from PBMCs. The source is a man in his fifties or sixties in good health and CMV-seropositive.

This sequence joins TRBV7-9 and TRBJ2-3; 8 nucleotides align to TRBD1. V dropped 8 bases and J dropped 5; count of bases not matched to a gene: 6. This CDR3 is 13 amino acids long. Germline V CDR1 and CDR2: SEHNR, FQNEAQ (reference sequence). The CDR3 region has the DNA TGTGCCAGCTCCCAGACAGGGGTAGATACGCAGTATTTT. This sequence encodes CASSQTGVDTQYF.

The chain links TRBV18 to TRBJ1-1; 7 bases match TRBD1. V shed 4 bases and J 5 bases; nucleotides not matched to a gene: 7. The CDR3 loop spans 14 amino acids. Germline V gene data show CDR1 as KGHSH and CDR2 as LQKENI. The CDR3: CASSRQGEGTEAFF. In nucleotides, the CDR3 is TGTGCCAGCTCACGACAGGGAGAGGGGACTGAAGCTTTCTTT.

The chain joins TRBV6-5 to TRBJ2-7; 8 bases line up with TRBD2. Germline CDR1 and CDR2: MNHEY and SVGAGI. This CDR3 spans 15 amino acids. The V gene end was trimmed by 6 bases and the J gene end by 0 bases; junction bases not matched to a gene: 7. In DNA, the CDR3 is TGTGCCAGCAGACCTAAGCGGGGGAGCTCCTACGAGCAGTACTTC. Translating gives CASRPKRGSSYEQYF.

This clone appeared a few times. A junction boundary mismatches the germline segment, possibly from a read error. This chain links TRBV28 with TRBJ1-1, with D unresolved. Germline lookup yields CDR1 MDHEN and CDR2 SYDVKM. There are 14 residues in the CDR3. This CDR3 reads CASSLFWEGHRENF. For the CDR3, the DNA is TGTGCCAGCAGTTTATTTTGGGAAGGCCATAGGGAGAACTTT.

This rearrangement joins TRBV5-1 to TRBJ1-4; D may be TRBD1 (6 bases). Germline assignment: CDR1 SGHRS and CDR2 YFSETQ. CDR3 length: 18 residues. V shed 2 bases and J shed 0 bases, with 17 bases lying between them. The CDR3 loop is CASSLRRGPLATNEKLFF. CDR3 sequence (DNA): TGCGCCAGCAGCTTACGCAGGGGTCCCCTTGCAACTAATGAAAAACTGTTTTTT.

This clone was found a few times. The chain couples TRBV10-1 to TRBJ2-1; 9 nucleotides match TRBD1. V lost 4 bases, J lost 5 bases, and 12 bases stayed unmatched. Germline V gene sequence: CDR1 WNHNN, CDR2 SYGVQD (reference sequence). The CDR3 has 17 amino acids. DNA for the CDR3: TGCGCCAGCAGTGTGATACCCGGGACAGGGAGGAACAATGAGCAGTTCTTC. Translated: CASSVIPGTGRNNEQFF.

The genes are TRBV2 and TRBJ2-2; D is unresolved. The germline V gene encodes CDR1 SNHLY and CDR2 FYNNEI. V gave up 4 bases and J gave up 4 bases, with 4 bases separating them. The CDR3 extends over 12 amino acids. CDR3 in amino acids: CASSGVTGELFF. The CDR3, as DNA: TGTGCCAGCAGTGGCGTCACCGGGGAGCTGTTTTTT. Complete variable domain (other parts from reference TRBV2 and TRBJ2-2): EPEVTQTPSHQVTQMGQEVILRCVPISNHLYFYWYRQILGQKVEFLVSFYNNEISEKSEIFDDQFSVERPDGSNFTLKIRSTKLEDSAMYFCASSGVTGELFFGEGSRLTVL.

CDR3 bases: TGCGCCAGCAGTGGTTCACTAGCCTCAAAAACAGATACGCAGTATTTT. Its translation is CASSGSLASKTDTQYF. The J gene is TRBJ2-3, the V gene TRBV10-2; D is perhaps TRBD2 (6 bases). Between the trimmed V and J ends, which lost 4 bases and 3 bases, there was a span of 17 bases. Germline CDR1 and CDR2: WSHSY and SAAADI. The CDR3 has 16 residues.

V usage is TRBV7-2 and J usage is TRBJ2-3; 14 bases map to TRBD2. The CDR3 loop spans 17 amino acids. V lost 2 bases, J lost 6 bases, and 7 bases stayed unmatched. Germline CDR1 SGHTA, CDR2 FQGNSA. CDR3 sequence (DNA): TGTGCCAGCAGCTTAATAGGACTAGCGGGGGGAGGGGATACGCAGTATTTT. Its protein product is CASSLIGLAGGGDTQYF.

The genes are TRBV9 and TRBJ2-3; 12 bases align to TRBD2. The CDR3 covers 18 residues. Germline V gene lookup returns CDR1 SGDLS and CDR2 YYNGEE. The V segment lost 3 bases and the J segment 0 bases; nucleotides outside the gene matches: 8. CDR3 amino acids: CASSGTSGGRSSTDTQYF. CDR3 in DNA: TGTGCCAGCAGCGGAACTAGCGGGGGGAGATCTAGCACAGATACGCAGTATTTT.

The chain is built from TRBV5-1 and TRBJ1-2, with 8 positions matching TRBD1. Germline CDR1 and CDR2: SGHRS and YFSETQ. Trimming took 4 bases from V and 10 from J; bases not matched to a gene: 3. This CDR3 region has 11 residues. CDR3 in amino acids: CASSLDRDYTF. The DNA of the CDR3 is TGCGCCAGCAGCCTGGACAGGGACTACACCTTC.

The chain has TRBV19 and TRBJ1-2; possible D gene TRBD1, 5 bases. The germline V and J ends were trimmed by 8 bases and 8 bases, with 21 bases remaining between them. The CDR3 is made up of 14 amino acids. From germline, CDR1 is LNHDA and CDR2 SQIVND (reference sequence). CDR3 sequence (DNA): TGTGCCAGTGGGCTCACAGGAGGGGCAGGGGGCTACACCTTC. Protein: CASGLTGGAGGYTF.

The CDR3 DNA reads as TGCGCCAGCAGCTTTTCGGGACAGGGATCTCTTGAGCAGTTCTTC. It encodes CASSFSGQGSLEQFF. V gene TRBV5-1 combines with J gene TRBJ2-1; the match to TRBD1 covers 9 bases. J was trimmed by 9 bases and V by 2 bases; bases with no gene match: 9. CDR3 length: 15 residues. The germline V gene has CDR1 SGHRS and CDR2 YFSETQ.

The V call is TRBV19, the J call TRBJ2-1; D perhaps matches TRBD2 (6 bases). Trimming shortened V by 6 bases and J by 9 bases, and 15 bases separated the two germline ends. The CDR3 is 13 amino acids. Germline values: CDR1 LNHDA, CDR2 SQIVND (reference sequence). CDR3 sequence reads: CASSRDWLTEQFF. CDR3 in DNA: TGTGCCAGTAGCAGGGACTGGCTCACTGAGCAGTTCTTC.

A word on this clone: The sample has other DNA sequences that encode this CDR3 too. This chain connects TRBV7-6 to TRBJ2-3; 7 nucleotides agree with TRBD1. The junction had 2 bases not matched to a gene; V was cut back by 4 bases and J by 1 base. The CDR3 loop spans 14 amino acids. CDR1 SGHVS and CDR2 FNYEAQ come from the germline V gene. The CDR3 DNA reads TGTGCCAGCAGCTCCGGACAGGGCACAGATACGCAGTATTTT. This encodes CASSSGQGTDTQYF.

The chain joins TRBV5-4 to TRBJ1-1; D is perhaps TRBD1 (6 bases). The germline V gene encodes CDR1 SGHNT and CDR2 YYREEE (reference sequence). Trimming stripped 4 bases from V and 10 bases from J, with 14 bases between. The CDR3 extends over 12 amino acids. DNA for the CDR3: TGTGCCAGCAGCATAGGGGGTGCGGGAGCTTTCTTT. This sequence encodes CASSIGGAGAFF.

In this sample, this clone turned up a few times. The genes are TRBV14 and TRBJ2-4, with a tentative D call TRBD2 (5 bases). CDR1 is SGHDN and CDR2 is FVKESK in the germline V gene. This CDR3 is 16 amino acids long. Deletions cut 5 bases from V and 0 bases from J, with 14 bases between. Written as DNA, the CDR3 is TGTGCCAGCAGCACCGGACGGGGTAGAGCCAAAAACATTCAGTACTTC. Its protein product is CASSTGRGRAKNIQYF.

The V gene is TRBV5-6, the J gene TRBJ2-1, with D possibly matching TRBD1 (5 bases). This CDR3 has 12 amino acids. From germline, CDR1 is SGHDT and CDR2 YYEEEE. V gave up 5 bases and J gave up 4 bases, with 7 bases separating them. This CDR3 reads CASRPGYNEQFF. CDR3 DNA sequence: TGTGCCAGCAGGCCAGGGTACAATGAGCAGTTCTTC. Full variable domain (rest looked up from reference TRBV5-6 and TRBJ2-1): DAGVTQSPTHLIKTRGQQVTLRCSPKSGHDTVSWYQQALGQGPQFIFQYYEEEERQRGNFPDRFSGHQFPNYSSELNVNALLLGDSALYLCASRPGYNEQFFGPGTRLTVL.

This rearrangement joins TRBV9 to TRBJ2-5, with 7 nucleotides matching TRBD1. The V gene end was trimmed by 3 bases and the J gene end by 3 bases; junction bases not matched to a gene: 5. Germline V CDR1 and CDR2: SGDLS, YYNGEE. The CDR3 is 14 residues long. Here the CDR3 reads CASSAGQSKETQYF. For the CDR3, the DNA is TGTGCCAGCAGCGCGGGACAGAGTAAAGAGACCCAGTACTTC.

The rearrangement joins TRBV11-2 to TRBJ1-4, with 7 bases fitting TRBD1. V lost 4 bases and J lost 4; bases outside the gene matches: 3. The length of the CDR3 is 14 residues. Germline CDR1 is SGHAT and CDR2 is FQNNGV. CDR3 region: CASSSGQYNEKLFF. The CDR3 nucleotides are TGTGCCAGCAGCTCGGGACAGTATAATGAAAAACTGTTTTTT.

The chain has TRBV9 and TRBJ2-7; 9 bases are shared with TRBD2. There are 16 residues in the CDR3. Germline V lookup: CDR1 SGDLS, CDR2 YYNGEE. The V segment lost 0 bases and the J segment 3 bases; nucleotides outside the gene matches: 7. The CDR3 spells CASSVGGGLAGYEQYF. CDR3 DNA: TGTGCCAGCAGCGTAGGTGGGGGACTAGCCGGCTACGAGCAGTACTTC.